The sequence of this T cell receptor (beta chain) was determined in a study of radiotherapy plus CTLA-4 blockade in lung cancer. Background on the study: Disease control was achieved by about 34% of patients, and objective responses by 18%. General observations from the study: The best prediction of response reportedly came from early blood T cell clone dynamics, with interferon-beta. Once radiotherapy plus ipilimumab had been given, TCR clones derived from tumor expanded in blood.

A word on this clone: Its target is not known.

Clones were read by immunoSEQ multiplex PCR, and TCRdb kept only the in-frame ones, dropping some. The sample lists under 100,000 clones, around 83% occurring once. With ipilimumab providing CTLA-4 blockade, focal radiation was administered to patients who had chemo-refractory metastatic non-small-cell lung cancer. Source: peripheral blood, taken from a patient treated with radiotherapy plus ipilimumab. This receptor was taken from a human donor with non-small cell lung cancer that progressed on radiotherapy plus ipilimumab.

CDR3 sequence reads: CASSGTGEGQPQHF. As DNA, the CDR3 is TGTGCCAGCAGTGGGACAGGGGAGGGACAGCCCCAGCATTTT. J is TRBJ1-5 and V is TRBV6-1, with 9 positions matching TRBD1. Unmatched junction bases numbered 5, after V lost 4 bases and J lost 7 bases. The CDR3 spans 14 residues. Germline CDR1 reads MNHNS; CDR2 reads SASEGT.